The 14 T cell receptor beta chains given below trace back to one sample, sequenced in a study of shared clonotypes between healthy human individuals. Clones were sequenced by immunoSEQ multiplex PCR, and TCRdb holds only the in-frame ones, with some missing. This table has millions of clones, roughly 94% appearing once. The source material was naive CD4+ T cells sorted from blood. The subset here: CD45RA+ positively selected. The source is a man aged 18 to 30 in good health.

V is TRBV7-2 and J is TRBJ1-6; D might be TRBD1 (5 bases). V was cut by 2 bases and J by 14 bases, with 16 bases left in between. The CDR3 length is 14 residues. Germline CDR1 and CDR2: SGHTA and FQGNSA. The CDR3 DNA sequence: TGTGCCAGCAGCTTAAGGAGGGTCGGGGGAACCCTCCACTTT. Protein sequence: CASSLRRVGGTLHF.

The rearrangement uses TRBV2 and TRBJ2-3, with TRBD2 identical over 7 bases. From germline, CDR1 is SNHLY and CDR2 FYNNEI. V lost 3 bases, J lost 3 bases, and 3 bases stayed unmatched. This CDR3 region has 14 residues. The CDR3 loop is CASSEREPTDTQYF. As DNA, the CDR3 is TGTGCCAGCAGTGAGCGGGAGCCGACAGATACGCAGTATTTT.

With respect to this clone: Different DNA sequences within this sample yield the same CDR3. This chain connects TRBV20-1 to TRBJ2-1, with D uncertain. The CDR3 sequence is 11 residues long. The ends were cut back, 5 bases at V and 7 bases at J, with 9 bases in the middle. Germline V gives CDR1 DFQATT, CDR2 SNEGSKA (reference sequence). CDR3 coding DNA: TGCAGTGCTCGCGAGCCGAATGAGCAGTTCTTC. It encodes CSAREPNEQFF.

The rearrangement joins TRBV2 to TRBJ2-2; 7 bases map to TRBD2. The V gene's germline CDR1 is SNHLY and CDR2 FYNNEI. Losses at the gene ends were 2 bases for V and 3 bases for J; bases not matched to a gene: 6. The CDR3 has 16 amino acids. The CDR3 DNA reads as TGTGCCAGCAGTGAAACACTAGCGAGCTACACCGGGGAGCTGTTTTTT. Its translation: CASSETLASYTGELFF.

As for this clone: Distinct nucleotide sequences in the sample also encode this CDR3. The chain links TRBV5-1 to TRBJ1-1; D possibly corresponds to TRBD1 (5 bases). Trimming stripped 4 bases from V and 1 base from J, with 8 bases between. CDR1 is SGHRS, CDR2 YFSETQ, per germline. CDR3 length: 13 amino acids. CDR3 in DNA: TGCGCCAGCAGCCTGACAGCGAACACTGAAGCTTTCTTT. It translates to CASSLTANTEAFF.

The gene calls are TRBV2 and TRBJ1-5; D remains unclear. Trimming took off 3 bases at V and 2 bases at J, with 8 bases between the two ends. Germline V gene lookup returns CDR1 SNHLY and CDR2 FYNNEI. The CDR3 sequence is 14 residues long. The DNA of the CDR3 is TGTGCCAGCAGTGAGATTCAGGGCAATCAGCCCCAGCATTTT. Protein: CASSEIQGNQPQHF.

The V call is TRBV2, the J call TRBJ2-4, with D maybe TRBD2 (5 bases). The CDR3 contains 15 residues. Germline values: CDR1 SNHLY, CDR2 FYNNEI. The V end lost 4 bases, the J end lost 1 base, and 11 bases lay between the germline ends. The CDR3 DNA follows: TGTGCCAGCAGTGCCACTCCTAGCGCCAAAAACATTCAGTACTTC. It encodes CASSATPSAKNIQYF.

This clone has just one count. The V call is TRBV6-6, the J call TRBJ1-2; D call uncertain. Germline lookup yields CDR1 MNHNY and CDR2 SVGAGI (reference sequence). V was shortened by 6 bases and J by 5 bases, with 19 bases between the two germline ends. The CDR3 contains 15 residues. The DNA for the CDR3 is TGTGCCAGCAGAACCTCGACACTACCGGAATATGGCTACACCTTC. Translated, it gives CASRTSTLPEYGYTF.

The chain employs TRBV19 and TRBJ1-2; tentatively, D is TRBD1 (5 bases). Germline CDR1 LNHDA, CDR2 SQIVND (reference sequence). The CDR3 length is 14 residues. V lost 7 bases and J lost 3, with 15 bases in between. CDR3 amino acids: CASTLGVRDYGYTF. The CDR3 DNA is TGTGCCAGTACCCTGGGGGTTAGGGACTATGGCTACACCTTC.

The V gene is TRBV6-5, the J gene TRBJ1-3; D is perhaps TRBD1 (5 bases). Germline CDR1 is MNHEY and CDR2 is SVGAGI. With 4 bases removed from V and 0 bases from J, the gap between germline ends came to 13 bases. The CDR3 contains 16 residues. For the CDR3, the DNA is TGTGCCAGCAGTTTCGGCGGGGCCCCCTCTGGAAACACCATATATTTT. Translated: CASSFGGAPSGNTIYF.

This chain uses TRBV7-9 with TRBJ1-2; D is unclear. CDR3 length: 15 residues. V was clipped by 5 bases and J by 5 bases, with 18 bases between them. Germline V lookup: CDR1 SEHNR, CDR2 FQNEAQ (reference sequence). The CDR3 protein is CASSPGLQLHYGYTF. In DNA form, the CDR3 reads TGTGCCAGCAGCCCCGGGCTGCAGCTTCATTATGGCTACACCTTC.

This clone was seen a single time. The chain is built from TRBV6-6 and TRBJ2-4; 9 bases match TRBD2. The germline gives CDR1 MNHNY, CDR2 SVGAGI (reference sequence). The CDR3 runs 16 residues. With 5 bases clipped from V and 4 bases from J, the junction kept 9 bases outside the gene matches. The CDR3 loop reads CASSRRAAGGKNIQYF. CDR3 DNA sequence: TGTGCCAGCAGTCGTCGGGCCGCGGGAGGGAAAAACATTCAGTACTTC.

The V call is TRBV4-1, the J call TRBJ2-2; TRBD2 might be the D (6 bases). CDR1 is MGHRA, CDR2 YSYEKL, per germline. The ends were cut back, 4 bases at V and 8 bases at J, with 14 bases in the middle. The length of the CDR3 is 14 residues. The CDR3 protein is CASSRLQEGGELFF. DNA for the CDR3: TGCGCCAGCAGCCGCCTCCAGGAGGGAGGGGAGCTGTTTTTT.

CDR3 residues: CSVRGGGGEAFF. The CDR3 nucleotides are TGCAGCGTTAGGGGAGGGGGCGGTGAAGCTTTCTTT. This rearrangement joins TRBV29-1 to TRBJ1-1, with 7 bases identical to TRBD1. The CDR3 contains 12 residues. V dropped 5 bases and J dropped 7; count of bases not matched to a gene: 7. CDR1 is SQVTM, CDR2 ANQGSEA, per germline.